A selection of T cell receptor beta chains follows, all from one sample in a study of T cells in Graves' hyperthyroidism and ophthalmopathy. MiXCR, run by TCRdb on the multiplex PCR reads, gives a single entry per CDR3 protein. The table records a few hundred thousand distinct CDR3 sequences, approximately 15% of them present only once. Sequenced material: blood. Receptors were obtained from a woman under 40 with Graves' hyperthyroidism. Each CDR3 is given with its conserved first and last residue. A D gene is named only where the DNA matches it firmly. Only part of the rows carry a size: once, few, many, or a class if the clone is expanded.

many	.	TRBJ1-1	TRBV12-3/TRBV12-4	TGTGCCAGCAGTTCTGGAGTCGGCACTGAAGCTTTCTTT	CASSSGVGTEAFF
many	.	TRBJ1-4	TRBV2	TGTGCCAGCAGTATACAGCGGAGGAATGAAAAACTGTTTTTT	CASSIQRRNEKLFF
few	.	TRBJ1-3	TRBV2	TGTGCCAGCAGGGCGGCCGGGGGCCGAGGAAACACCATATATTTT	CASRAAGGRGNTIYF
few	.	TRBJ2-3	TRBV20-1	TGCAGTGCTCCGGGACCCCTCACAGATACGCAGTATTTT	CSAPGPLTDTQYF
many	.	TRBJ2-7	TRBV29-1	TGCAGCGTTGCCTTGCTGGCCGAGCAGTACTTC	CSVALLAEQYF
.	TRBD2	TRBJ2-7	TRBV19	TGTGCCAGTAGTATCCCTAGCGGGAGGGGATTGGAGCAGTACTTC	CASSIPSGRGLEQYF
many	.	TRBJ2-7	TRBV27	TGTGCCAGCGCCAGGCGCTACTCCTACGAGCAGTACTTC	CASARRYSYEQYF
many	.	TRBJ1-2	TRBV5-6	TGTGCCAGCAGCACGACTGCGGGGTTTGGGTATGGCTACACCTTC	CASSTTAGFGYGYTF
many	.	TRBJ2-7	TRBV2	TGTGCCAGCAAAAACGAGCAGTACTTC	CASKNEQYF
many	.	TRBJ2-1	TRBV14	TGTGCCAGCAGCCGCTCCGGGGCCGGTTGGGAGCAGTTCTTC	CASSRSGAGWEQFF
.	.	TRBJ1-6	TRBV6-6	TGTGCCAGCAGTTACTCGATGGGGAGATTTAATTCACCCCTCCACTTT	CASSYSMGRFNSPLHF
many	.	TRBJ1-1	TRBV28	TGTGCCAGCAGTTTAACTAGGGATGAAGCTTTCTTT	CASSLTRDEAFF
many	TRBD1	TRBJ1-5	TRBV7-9	TGTGCCAGCAGCATGACAGGGAGTCATCAGCCCCAGCATTTT	CASSMTGSHQPQHF
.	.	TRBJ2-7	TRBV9	TGTGCCAGCAGCCAAGGCCCAGGGGGAGGCGAGCAGTACTTC	CASSQGPGGGEQYF
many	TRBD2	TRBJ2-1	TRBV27	TGTGCCAGCAGTTGGGGCGGGAGCAATGAGCAGTTCTTC	CASSWGGSNEQFF
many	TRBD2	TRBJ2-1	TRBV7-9	TGTGCCAGCAGCTCGAATCGGAGACTAGCGGAACCTTACAATGAGCAGTTCTTC	CASSSNRRLAEPYNEQFF
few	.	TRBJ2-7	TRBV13	TGTGCCAGCAGCTTAGGCTACGGGGCCGAATACGAGCAGTACTTC	CASSLGYGAEYEQYF
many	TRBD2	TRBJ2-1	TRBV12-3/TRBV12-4	TGTGCCAGCAGGACTAGCGGGGTCCACAATGAGCAGTTCTTC	CASRTSGVHNEQFF
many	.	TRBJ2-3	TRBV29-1	TGCAGCGTTGTCTGGACCCGCACAGATACGCAGTATTTT	CSVVWTRTDTQYF
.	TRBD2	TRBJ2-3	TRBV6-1	TGTGCCAGCAGCCCGACTAGCGGTATACACACAGATACGCAGTATTTT	CASSPTSGIHTDTQYF
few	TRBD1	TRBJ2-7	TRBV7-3	TGTGCCAGCAGCCTACAGGGACAGGGTGTGAACGAGCAGTACTTC	CASSLQGQGVNEQYF
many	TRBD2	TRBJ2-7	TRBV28	TGTGCCAGCAGTTTTAACGTCCAAATGGGACTAGCGGGGCTCTCCTACGAGCAGTACTTC	CASSFNVQMGLAGLSYEQYF
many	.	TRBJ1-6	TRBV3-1	TGTGCCAGCAGCCAGCGGAAGGTCGACCTCCACTTT	CASSQRKVDLHF
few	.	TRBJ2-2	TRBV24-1	TGTGCCACCAGTGTTGGGAGGCGGCTTGTCACCGGGGAGCTGTTTTTT	CATSVGRRLVTGELFF
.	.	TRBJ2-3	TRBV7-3	TGTGCCAGCAGCCCAACATCGGGCAAGACATGGAAAGATACGCAGTATTTT	CASSPTSGKTWKDTQYF
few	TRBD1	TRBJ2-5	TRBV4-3	TGCGCCAGCAGTTACTACAGGGGAATCGGGGAGACCCAGTACTTC	CASSYYRGIGETQYF
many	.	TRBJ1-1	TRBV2	TGTGCCAGCAGCCGCCGAGGGCGGGTCACTGAAGCTTTCTTT	CASSRRGRVTEAFF
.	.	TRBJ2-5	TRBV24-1	TGTGCCACCTCAGGAGGAGGGACTCAAGAGACCCAGTACTTC	CATSGGGTQETQYF
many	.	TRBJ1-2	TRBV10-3	TGTGCCATCCCTGCCAAGGAGTATGGCTACACCTTC	CAIPAKEYGYTF
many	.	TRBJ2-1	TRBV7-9	TGTGCCAGTTGGGGTGGTGAGCAGTTCTTC	CASWGGEQFF
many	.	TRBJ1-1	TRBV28	TGTGCCAGCAGGGGATATACTGAAGCTTTCTTT	CASRGYTEAFF
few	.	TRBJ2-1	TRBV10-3	TGTGCCATCAGTGAGTCAGGTGGGAGCGGAGAGCAGTTCTTC	CAISESGGSGEQFF
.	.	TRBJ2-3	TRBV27	TGTGCCAGCAGTACGACGGCCGGGACAGATACGCAGTATTTT	CASSTTAGTDTQYF
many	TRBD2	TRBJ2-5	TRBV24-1	TGTGCCACCAGTGATTTGGGGAGGGGAGAAGAGACCCAGTACTTC	CATSDLGRGEETQYF
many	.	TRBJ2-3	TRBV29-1	TGCAGCGTTGTAACACCCCGGGATGGAGATACGCAGTATTTT	CSVVTPRDGDTQYF
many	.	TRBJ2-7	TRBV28	TGTGCCAGCAGTTTCCCGACCGCCGAGTACGAGCAGTACTTC	CASSFPTAEYEQYF
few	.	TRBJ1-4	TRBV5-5	TGTGCCAGCAGCTTAATCAGGGCAGGTGAAAAACTGTTTTTT	CASSLIRAGEKLFF
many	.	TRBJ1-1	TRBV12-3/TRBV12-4	TGTGCCAGCAGTTTATTTGGCTGGGTAAACACTGAAGCTTTCTTT	CASSLFGWVNTEAFF
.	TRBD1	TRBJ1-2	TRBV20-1	TGCAGTGCTGGAGGACAGGGACTTCGCACCTTC	CSAGGQGLRTF
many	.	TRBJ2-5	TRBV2	TGTGCCAGCTTTCATTCAGGAGGCAGCGAAGAGACCCAGTACTTC	CASFHSGGSEETQYF
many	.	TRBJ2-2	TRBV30	TGTGCCTGGGAACAGGGTAACACCGGGGAGCTGTTTTTT	CAWEQGNTGELFF
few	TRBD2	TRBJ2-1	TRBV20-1	TGCAGTGCTAGGGAGGGGACTAGCGGGAGGGCCATATACAATGAGCAGTTCTTC	CSAREGTSGRAIYNEQFF
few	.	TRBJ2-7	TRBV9	TGTGCCAGCAGCCCCGGGGATGCCTACGAGCAGTACTTC	CASSPGDAYEQYF
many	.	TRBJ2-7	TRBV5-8	TGTGCCAGCAGCGCGGACTCACCGCCCACCTACGAGCAGTACTTC	CASSADSPPTYEQYF
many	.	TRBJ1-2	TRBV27	TGTGCCAGCAGTTTATCGAGGGAGTTGATCTTTGGCTACACCTTC	CASSLSRELIFGYTF
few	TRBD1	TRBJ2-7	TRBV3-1	TGTGCCAGCAGCCCGGCAACAGGGGGCTACTACGAGCAGTACTTC	CASSPATGGYYEQYF
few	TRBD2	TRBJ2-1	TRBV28	TGTGCCAGCACCAGCGGGAGAGATGAGCAGTTCTTC	CASTSGRDEQFF
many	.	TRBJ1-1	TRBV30	TGTGCCTGGAGTGGGGTCTCCACTGAAGCTTTCTTT	CAWSGVSTEAFF